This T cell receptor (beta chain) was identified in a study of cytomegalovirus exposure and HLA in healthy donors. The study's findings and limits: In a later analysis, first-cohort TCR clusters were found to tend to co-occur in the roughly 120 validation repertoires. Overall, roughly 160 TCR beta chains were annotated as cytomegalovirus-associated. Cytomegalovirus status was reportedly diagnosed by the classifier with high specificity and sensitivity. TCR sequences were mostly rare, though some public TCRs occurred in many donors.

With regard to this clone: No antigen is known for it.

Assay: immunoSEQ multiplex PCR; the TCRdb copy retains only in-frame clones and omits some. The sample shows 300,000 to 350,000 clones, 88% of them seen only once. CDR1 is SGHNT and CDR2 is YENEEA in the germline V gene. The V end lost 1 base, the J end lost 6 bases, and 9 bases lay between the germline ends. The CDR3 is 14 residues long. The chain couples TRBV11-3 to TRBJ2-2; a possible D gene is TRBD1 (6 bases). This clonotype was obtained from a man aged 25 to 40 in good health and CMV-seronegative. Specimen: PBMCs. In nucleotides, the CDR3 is TGTGCCAGCAGCTTAGCAGGGGACCCCGGGGAGCTGTTTTTT. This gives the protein CASSLAGDPGELFF.